The sequence of this T cell receptor beta chain was determined in a study of STAT5B mutations in CD4+ large granular lymphocyte leukemia. Broader study findings: 8/27 top patient clones versus 2/35 control clones were TRBV06-family.

Clones were sequenced by immunoSEQ multiplex PCR, and TCRdb holds only the in-frame ones, with some missing. Of 1,400 or so clones listed, around 80% are singletons. As for this clone: As yet, its antigen is unknown.

Germline V CDR1 and CDR2: MDHEN, SYDVKM. The CDR3 length is 19 residues. Trimming stripped 2 bases from V and 3 bases from J, with 24 bases between. The sequence came from a man between 65 and 85 years old with CD4+ T-cell large granular lymphocyte leukemia. Material for sequencing was PBMCs. The gene calls are TRBV28 and TRBJ2-3; a possible D gene is TRBD1 (6 bases). The CDR3 nucleotides are TGTGCCAGCAGTTTAACAAGGGACCCTACAGGGATATGGACAGATACGCAGTATTTT. It is translated as CASSLTRDPTGIWTDTQYF.